These 10 T cell receptor beta chains came from one sample sequenced in a study of T-cell reconstitution after alpha-beta-depleted transplantation in children (dated by TCRdb to 2015 to 2016). Libraries came from PCR. Reads for this sample came from an Illumina HiSeq 2500. To normalize quantification of the TCRbeta repertoire, the TCR libraries were built with molecular barcoding that relied on unique molecular identifiers. Using fastp trimming at Q25 and MiXCR clonotype assembly, TCRdb reanalyzed the public sequencing data and kept in-frame beta chains. When rows share a CDR3 protein, they turn into one entry using the most common DNA and genes. A total of around 480,000 distinct CDR3 sequences appear in this sample, less than 35% of them only once. Around 2.5% of the sample is in the top ten clones. Sample: PBMCs from the stem cell graft donor, taken from the stem cell graft. The source is a human donor who donated a stem cell graft to a child with aplastic anemia.

The rearrangement joins TRBV29-1 to TRBJ2-3; the D gene is possibly TRBD2 (6 bases). CDR1 is SQVTM and CDR2 is ANQGSEA in the germline V gene. Deletions cut 5 bases from V and 0 bases from J, with 9 bases between. The CDR3 totals 13 residues. This CDR3 reads CSVYGGSTDTQYF. The CDR3 DNA is TGCAGCGTTTACGGGGGTAGCACAGATACGCAGTATTTT.

The chain joins TRBV6-1 to TRBJ1-1; 9 bases match TRBD1. Germline V gives CDR1 MNHNS, CDR2 SASEGT. This CDR3 has 15 residues. V shed 10 bases, J shed 5 bases, and the junction held 14 bases outside the gene matches. CDR3 residues: CATNPTGTGRTEAFF. The DNA for the CDR3 is TGTGCCACCAACCCCACCGGGACAGGGAGGACTGAAGCTTTCTTT.

The rearrangement joins TRBV20-1 to TRBJ2-3, with 11 bases aligning to TRBD2. CDR1 and CDR2 (germline): DFQATT, SNEGSKA (reference sequence). Unmatched junction bases numbered 8, after V lost 5 bases and J lost 1 base. The CDR3 is made up of 16 amino acids. CDR3: CSASGLAVGGTDTQYF. As DNA, the CDR3 is TGCAGTGCTTCGGGACTAGCGGTCGGGGGCACAGATACGCAGTATTTT.

V and J are TRBV12-3 or TRBV12-4 and TRBJ2-1; D might be TRBD2 (5 bases). Trimming left V 5 bases short and J 5 bases short, with 19 bases between. The CDR3 extends over 16 amino acids. The CDR3 nucleotides are TGTGCCAGCAGTCCCCGGACTCTCCCTCGGGACAATGAGCAGTTCTTC. This codes for CASSPRTLPRDNEQFF.

In its sample, this clonotype was seen a few times. The chain combines TRBV6-5 with TRBJ2-5, with D possibly matching TRBD1 (6 bases). The V end was cut by 4 bases, the J end by 5 bases, with 14 bases between. The CDR3 is 14 residues long. Looked up from germline, CDR1 is MNHEY and CDR2 is SVGAGI. CDR3 DNA: TGTGCCAGCAGTTCCCCAGGGGATTACGAGACCCAGTACTTC. This encodes CASSSPGDYETQYF.

The genes are TRBV20-1 and TRBJ2-1; 14 bases match TRBD2. Germline values: CDR1 DFQATT, CDR2 SNEGSKA (reference sequence). The CDR3 runs to 15 residues. Trimming cost V 5 bases and J 8 bases; bases outside gene matches: 8. The chain's CDR3 is CSASPGTSGSDEQFF. The CDR3 DNA follows: TGCAGTGCTTCCCCCGGGACTAGCGGGAGCGATGAGCAGTTCTTC.

This clonotype was found a few times. V gene TRBV24-1 combines with J gene TRBJ2-2; TRBD2 agrees at 9 bases. Trimming at V came to 0 bases and at J to 5 bases, leaving 3 bases not matched to a gene. The germline CDR1 and CDR2 sequences are KGHDR and SFDVKD. This CDR3 is 16 amino acids long. CDR3 nucleotides: TGTGCCACCAGTGATTTGGGTAGCGGGAGAACCGGGGAGCTGTTTTTT. Translating it yields CATSDLGSGRTGELFF.

The rearrangement uses TRBV29-1 and TRBJ2-5; 14 nucleotides align to TRBD2. The V gene end was trimmed by 4 bases and the J gene end by 5 bases; junction bases not matched to a gene: 3. Germline CDR1 reads SQVTM; CDR2 reads ANQGSEA. This CDR3 has 14 residues. The CDR3 here is CSVAWTSGRETQYF. The CDR3 DNA is TGCAGCGTTGCGTGGACTAGCGGGAGGGAGACCCAGTACTTC.

The table lists this clonotype with a few counts. V gene TRBV4-1 combines with J gene TRBJ2-5; D possibly matches TRBD1 or TRBD2 (5 bases each). V was shortened by 2 bases and J by 4 bases, with 8 bases between the two germline ends. Germline V gene lookup returns CDR1 MGHRA and CDR2 YSYEKL. The CDR3 is 13 amino acids. The CDR3 region is CASSQWGLETQYF. The DNA of the CDR3 is TGCGCCAGCAGCCAATGGGGGTTAGAGACCCAGTACTTC.

J is TRBJ1-2 and V is TRBV12-3 or TRBV12-4; D is undetermined. The CDR3 spans 14 residues. V dropped 3 bases and J dropped 7 bases, with 15 bases sitting between them. CDR3 sequence reads: CASSLKTFDFGYTF. CDR3 DNA sequence: TGTGCCAGCAGTTTGAAAACCTTTGATTTTGGCTACACCTTC.